This note documents a single TCR beta chain sequence. CDR3 length: 12 residues. Trimming removed 4 bases from V and 6 bases from J, with 6 bases in between. Germline assignment: CDR1 KGHSH and CDR2 LQKENI. The sample belongs to a study of OX40 agonist ivuxolimab in advanced cancers. The data were produced by immunoSEQ multiplex PCR, yet TCRdb's version contains in-frame clones alone and is incomplete. The sample contains 45,000 to 55,000 clones, 88% of which appear only once. The chain couples TRBV18 to TRBJ1-4; D is unresolved. The sequence derives from an adult with an advanced solid tumor such as melanoma, head and neck, liver or kidney cancer. Here the sequenced sample was CD4+ or CD8+ T cells sorted from blood, taken in a trial of the OX40 agonist ivuxolimab. The CDR3 region is CASSQQDEKLFF. The CDR3 DNA follows: TGTGCCAGCTCACAGCAGGATGAAAAACTGTTTTTT.